The 15 T cell receptor beta chains listed next were all sequenced from one sample in a study of vaccination effects on CD4 cells after COVID-19. On day 10 of culture, CD4+ T cells were separated out. Libraries were prepared by immunoSEQ multiplex PCR; TCRdb keeps only in-frame clonotypes and omits some of them. Here the sample spans tens of thousands of clones, about 81% being singletons. No cognate antigen is known for these TCRs. Sequenced material: CD4+ T cells from PBMCs cultured without peptide, taken before COVID-19 vaccination. The receptors were sampled from a human donor who received a COVID-19 vaccine.

The V gene is TRBV6-5, the J gene TRBJ2-5, with D perhaps TRBD1 (5 bases). Trimming removed 6 bases at V and 4 bases at J, with 15 bases between. The CDR3 has 14 residues. Germline lookup yields CDR1 MNHEY and CDR2 SVGAGI. The CDR3 nucleotides are TGTGCCAGCAGGGAGACAGTGGATGTAGAGACCCAGTACTTC. It encodes CASRETVDVETQYF.

The rearrangement uses TRBV5-4 and TRBJ2-7, with D tentatively TRBD1 (6 bases). The CDR3 is made up of 15 amino acids. The V end lost 3 bases, the J end lost 2 bases, and 15 bases lay between the germline ends. Germline V CDR1 and CDR2: SGHNT, YYREEE (reference sequence). This CDR3 is CASSSQGKLAYEQYV. In DNA, the CDR3 is TGTGCCAGCAGCTCCCAGGGGAAGTTAGCCTACGAGCAGTACGTC.

The CDR3 loop reads CSATTTYEQYV. The CDR3 region has the DNA TGCAGTGCCACAACCACCTACGAGCAGTACGTC. The chain links TRBV20-1 to TRBJ2-7; D gene ambiguous. Trimming left V 6 bases short and J 2 bases short, with 8 bases between. Germline loops: CDR1 DFQATT, CDR2 SNEGSKA (reference sequence). This CDR3 is 11 amino acids long.

V is TRBV4-1 and J is TRBJ1-6, with 10 bases fitting TRBD1. Germline V gives CDR1 MGHRA, CDR2 YSYEKL. CDR3 length equals 19 residues. V dropped 3 bases and J dropped 5; count of bases not matched to a gene: 13. CDR3 sequence (DNA): TGCGCCAGCAGCCACATGGGACAGGGGCCCCGGAGCGATAATTCACCCCTCCACTTT. Its translation: CASSHMGQGPRSDNSPLHF.

The table lists this clone with a count of one. CDR3 coding DNA: TGTGCCAGCAGCCCCGCGGGGGCCAACGTCCTGACTTTC. Translation gives CASSPAGANVLTF. The rearrangement uses TRBV6-5 and TRBJ2-6; no definite D call. Germline assignment: CDR1 MNHEY and CDR2 SVGAGI. Trimming stripped 6 bases from V and 4 bases from J, with 7 bases between. This CDR3 region has 13 residues.

The CDR3 bases are TGCGCCAGCACTACAGGACCTGCTAACTATGGCTACACCTTC. Protein sequence: CASTTGPANYGYTF. The V and J genes are TRBV10-2 and TRBJ1-2, with a weak D call TRBD1 (5 bases). The CDR3 runs 14 residues. V was pared by 7 bases and J by 0 bases, with 12 bases between. Per the germline V gene, CDR1 is WSHSY and CDR2 is SAAADI.

The DNA for the CDR3 is TGTGCCAGCAGCCAAGGATACACTGAAGCTTTCTTT. It translates to CASSQGYTEAFF. The V call is TRBV3-1 (or the pseudogene TRBV3-2), the J call TRBJ1-1, with D uncertain. V lost 1 base, J lost 3 bases, and 3 bases lay in between. There are 12 residues in the CDR3. Germline CDR1 and CDR2: LGHDT and YNNKEL (reference sequence).

The chain uses TRBV12-3 or TRBV12-4 and TRBJ1-5; TRBD1 is a possible D gene (5 bases). Trimming stripped 10 bases from V and 6 bases from J, with 16 bases between. The CDR3 consists of 13 residues. CDR3 region: CAIATGDTQPQHF. The CDR3 DNA is TGTGCCATAGCTACGGGGGATACTCAGCCCCAGCATTTT.

V is TRBV19 and J is TRBJ1-1, with a weak D call TRBD1 (5 bases). CDR3 length: 15 residues. Germline CDR1 is LNHDA and CDR2 is SQIVND (reference sequence). The germline V and J ends were trimmed by 3 bases and 4 bases, with 15 bases remaining between them. CDR3 nucleotide sequence: TGTGCCAGTAGTATCTGGGGGGAGGGGAGCACTGAAGCTTTCTTT. Translation: CASSIWGEGSTEAFF.

J is TRBJ1-1 and V is TRBV11-2; D gene ambiguous. Deletions cut 7 bases from V and 4 bases from J, with 19 bases between. Germline V CDR1 and CDR2: SGHAT, FQNNGV. This CDR3 region has 15 residues. CDR3 DNA sequence: TGTGCCAGCAACGCTTATCAGGACCGGACCACTGAAGCTTTCTTT. Translated, it gives CASNAYQDRTTEAFF.

This chain links TRBV6-6 with TRBJ2-3; tentatively, D is TRBD1 or TRBD2 (5 bases each). Looked up from germline, CDR1 is MNHNY and CDR2 is SVGAGI (reference sequence). The V end was cut by 3 bases, the J end by 3 bases, with 16 bases between. The CDR3 extends over 16 amino acids. The CDR3 nucleotides read TGTGCCAGCAGTTATTTCGGGACCGAGGTTACAGATACGCAGTATTTT. Protein sequence: CASSYFGTEVTDTQYF.

This CDR3 reads CASEPMGRGAYNEQFF. The CDR3 DNA reads TGTGCCAGCGAGCCGATGGGGCGGGGGGCCTACAATGAGCAGTTCTTC. This chain links TRBV7-2 with TRBJ2-1; 8 bases agree with TRBD2. This CDR3 has 16 residues. Germline V gene lookup returns CDR1 SGHTA and CDR2 FQGNSA. J lost 2 bases, V lost 8 bases, and 11 bases had no gene match. The variable domain in full, with the rest retrieved from reference TRBV7-2 and TRBJ2-1, is GAGVSQSPSNKVTEKGKDVELRCDPISGHTALYWYRQSLGQGLEFLIYFQGNSAPDKSGLPSDRFSAERTGGSVSTLTIQRTQQEDSAVYLCASEPMGRGAYNEQFFGPGTRLTVL.

The genes are TRBV14 and TRBJ1-3; D is undetermined. Germline CDR1 reads SGHDN; CDR2 reads FVKESK. The CDR3 spans 12 residues. V dropped 0 bases and J dropped 8 bases, with 5 bases sitting between them. CDR3 amino acids: CASSQDLYTIYF. The CDR3 nucleotides are TGTGCCAGCAGCCAAGATCTTTACACCATATATTTT.

The CDR3 region has the DNA TGTGCCAGCAGTTACCGGCAGGGTTTCGGTTCACCCCTCCACTTT. Translating gives CASSYRQGFGSPLHF. The chain carries TRBV27 and TRBJ1-6; tentatively, D is TRBD1 (5 bases). In germline, CDR1 is MNHEY, CDR2 SMNVEV (reference sequence). V was shortened by 4 bases and J by 9 bases, with 16 bases between the two germline ends. The CDR3 length is 15 residues.

This chain uses TRBV19 with TRBJ2-1, with D perhaps TRBD1 (5 bases). V lost 7 bases, J lost 0 bases, and 13 bases lay in between. In germline, CDR1 is LNHDA, CDR2 SQIVND (reference sequence). The CDR3 spans 15 residues. The CDR3 is CASKKGLGSYNEQFF. CDR3 DNA sequence: TGTGCCAGTAAGAAGGGGTTGGGCTCCTACAATGAGCAGTTCTTC. The whole variable domain, filled in from reference TRBV19 and TRBJ2-1, reads DGGITQSPKYLFRKEGQNVTLSCEQNLNHDAMYWYRQDPGQGLRLIYYSQIVNDFQKGDIAEGYSVSREKKESFPLTVTSAQKNPTAFYLCASKKGLGSYNEQFFGPGTRLTVL.